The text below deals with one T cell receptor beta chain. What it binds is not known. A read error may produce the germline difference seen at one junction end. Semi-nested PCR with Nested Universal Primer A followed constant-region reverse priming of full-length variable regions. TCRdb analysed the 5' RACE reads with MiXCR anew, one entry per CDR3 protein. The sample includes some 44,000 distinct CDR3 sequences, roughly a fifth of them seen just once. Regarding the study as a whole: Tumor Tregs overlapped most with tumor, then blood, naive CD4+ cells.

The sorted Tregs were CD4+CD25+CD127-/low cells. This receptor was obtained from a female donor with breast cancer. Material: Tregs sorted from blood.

The CDR3 spells CTSSPGTLNTEAFF. As DNA, the CDR3 is TGTACCAGCAGTCCCGGGACTTTGAACACTGAAGCTTTCTTT. The chain recombines TRBV28 with TRBJ1-1; D possibly corresponds to TRBD1 (5 bases). Per the germline V gene, CDR1 is MDHEN and CDR2 is SYDVKM. The CDR3 contains 14 residues.